This T cell receptor (beta chain) derives from a study of glioma-infiltrating T cells after dendritic cell vaccination. For the study at large: Dendritic cells derived from monocytes and pulsed with autologous tumor lysate formed the vaccine. Patients received three intradermal dendritic cell vaccine injections at biweekly intervals.

Selection required adequate fresh-frozen tumor tissue plus more than two years' survival data. TCRdb's copy holds only in-frame clones and misses some; the assay was immunoSEQ multiplex PCR. This sample yields fewer than 100,000 clones, of which about nine tenths are seen a single time; 15% to 18% belongs to the top ten. The material was blood, obtained before dendritic cell vaccination. This clonotype was sampled from a human donor with glioblastoma.

The CDR3 sequence is CASSLSSVSETQYF. For the CDR3, the DNA is TGTGCCAGCAGCTTATCTTCCGTATCGGAGACCCAGTACTTC. The genes are TRBV7-2 and TRBJ2-5; D gene unclear. V was shortened by 2 bases and J by 5 bases, with 12 bases between the two germline ends. There are 14 residues in the CDR3. Germline lookup yields CDR1 SGHTA and CDR2 FQGNSA.